This T cell receptor beta chain derives from a study of T cell responses to AZD1222 COVID-19 vaccine listed by TCRdb under 2021. Background on the whole study: A total of approximately 230 trial participants underwent TCR sequencing, of whom 207 received two doses of AZD1222 and around 26 received two doses of the MenACWY control vaccine. Trial participants were enrolled by age into 18-55, 56-69 and 70-plus year subgroups, with approximately 150, 28 and 58 TCR-sequenced participants respectively. Overall results and qualifications from the work: Participants were mostly white British, with more females than males. The authors suggested clonal diversity may have been underestimated. A significant rise in spike-specific TCR breadth and depth was observed after two AZD1222 doses relative to day 0 and relative to MenACWY recipients. Reportedly, close to half of the unique spike-specific TCRs recognized epitopes lying outside the regions that are mutated in the B.1.351 and B.1.1.7 variants. Because no day 14 peak-response samples were available, the repertoires could be characterized only after the peak T cell response. Conclusions about previously exposed vaccinees are limited, since just six AZD1222 recipients were seropositive for SARS-CoV-2 at baseline. The 56-69-year group was small, and its depth increase did not reach significance, likely because of low power. CD4 TCRs associated with the vaccine covered the entire spike protein, and the dominant responses were in regions 160-218 and 743-854.

In light of the paper, this sample's time point label describes: baseline before first vaccination. Sample treatment or condition, as interpreted from the label and publication: meningococcal conjugate vaccine given as trial control. Samples from vaccinated people were obtained from the UK trials COV001 and COV002, which included a single-blind randomized controlled phase 2/3 trial of AZD1222 (ChAdOx1 nCoV-19) in healthy adults. Trial participant PBMC samples were collected at day 0 and day 28 after the second dose for TCRbeta chain sequencing. To note about this clone: Its antigen has not been determined. Base qualities were left out, and no much larger clone turns up one base away.

The CDR3 regions of human TCRbeta chains were analyzed by immunosequencing. Concerning the study's data processing: Repertoire TCRs were checked for matches against a reference library of SARS-CoV-2-specific TCRs that had been generated using the MIRA antigen-specificity platform. Breadth was defined as the fraction of unique TCRs that were SARS-CoV-2-associated, and depth was defined as the fraction of total T cells that were SARS-CoV-2-associated. Using the MIRA data, each spike-specific TCR was mapped to the spike region that the TCR reacts to and placed in a CD4 or CD8 class. Log10-transformed breadth and depth values were compared by one-way ANOVA with Sidak's multiple comparisons tests. TCRdb holds this immuneACCESS table with in-frame rearrangements only. Some clones are missing; in checked studies, unresolved V genes explain under half, and the rest has no known cause. V and J calls and clone size are given by that table; D and trimming were obtained from the DNA. In this sample the table shows about 110,000 clones, around nine tenths of which occur a single time. The ten largest clonotypes hold approximately 3.1% of the sample.

The germline V gene (reference sequence) yields SGHKS for CDR1 and YYEKEE for CDR2. The CDR3 spans 16 residues, from the cysteine through the phenylalanine. Kept here is only the CDR3 DNA, which spans 48 bases and is read in frame from base 1. V was cut back by 5 bases and J by 7 bases, leaving a gap of 22 bases between them. The origin of this receptor is an adult in good health. The input for sequencing was peripheral blood, taken on day 0 of MenACWY control vaccination. Recombination linked TRBV5-5 to TRBJ1-5; possibly the D gene is TRBD1, per 6 matching bases. CDR3 sequence: CASSRGLGGGLQPQHF. The sequenced DNA is TGTGCCAGCAGTCGGGGGCTTGGGGGCGGGTTGCAGCCCCAGCATTTT.